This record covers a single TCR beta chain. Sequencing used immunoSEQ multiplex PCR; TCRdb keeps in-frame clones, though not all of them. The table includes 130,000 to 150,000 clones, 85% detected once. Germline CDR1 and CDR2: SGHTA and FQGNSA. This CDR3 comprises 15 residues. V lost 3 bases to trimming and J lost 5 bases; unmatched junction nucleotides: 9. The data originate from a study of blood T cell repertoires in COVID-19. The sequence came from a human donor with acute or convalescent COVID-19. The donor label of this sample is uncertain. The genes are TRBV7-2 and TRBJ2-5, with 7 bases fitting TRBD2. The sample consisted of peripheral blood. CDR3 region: CASSFQAGSAETQYF. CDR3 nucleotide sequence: TGTGCCAGCAGCTTTCAAGCGGGAAGTGCTGAGACCCAGTACTTC. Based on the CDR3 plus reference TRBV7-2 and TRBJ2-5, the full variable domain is GAGVSQSPSNKVTEKGKDVELRCDPISGHTALYWYRQSLGQGLEFLIYFQGNSAPDKSGLPSDRFSAERTGGSVSTLTIQRTQQEDSAVYLCASSFQAGSAETQYFGPGTRLLVL.